The sequence of this TCR beta chain was determined in a study of shared clonotypes between healthy human individuals. Worth noting for this clone: Its target is unknown.

Findings and caveats of the study: Among a few donors, approximately 5% of naive CD4 clonotypes were found in common.

For sorted subsets, about 200 ng DNA per replicate equaled tens of thousands of T cell genomes. Produced via immunoSEQ multiplex PCR; TCRdb's table is partial and in-frame only. Here the sample spans about 2.4 million clones, around 90% being singletons. Unmatched junction bases numbered 5, after V lost 0 bases and J lost 7 bases. CDR3 length equals 15 residues. The germline V gene has CDR1 SGHRS and CDR2 YFSETQ. The chain joins TRBV5-1 to TRBJ2-7; TRBD2 agrees at 12 bases. The clonotype was recovered from a man younger than 35 in good health. Material: naive CD4+ T cells sorted from blood. Subset of the sample: CD45RA+ positively selected. CDR3 amino acids: CASSLDLAGGLEQYF. CDR3 nucleotides: TGCGCCAGCAGCTTGGACCTAGCGGGGGGGCTTGAGCAGTACTTC.